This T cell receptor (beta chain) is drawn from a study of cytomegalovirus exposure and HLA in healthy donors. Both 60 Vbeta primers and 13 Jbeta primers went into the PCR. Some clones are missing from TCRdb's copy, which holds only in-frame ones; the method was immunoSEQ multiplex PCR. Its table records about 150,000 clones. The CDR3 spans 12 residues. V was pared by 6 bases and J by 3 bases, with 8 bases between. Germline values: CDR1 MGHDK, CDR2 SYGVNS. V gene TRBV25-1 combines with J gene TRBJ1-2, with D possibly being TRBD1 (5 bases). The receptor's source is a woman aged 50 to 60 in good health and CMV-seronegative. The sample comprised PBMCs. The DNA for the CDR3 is TGTGCCAGCAGGGGGGGGGACTATGGCTACACCTTC. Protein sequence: CASRGGDYGYTF.